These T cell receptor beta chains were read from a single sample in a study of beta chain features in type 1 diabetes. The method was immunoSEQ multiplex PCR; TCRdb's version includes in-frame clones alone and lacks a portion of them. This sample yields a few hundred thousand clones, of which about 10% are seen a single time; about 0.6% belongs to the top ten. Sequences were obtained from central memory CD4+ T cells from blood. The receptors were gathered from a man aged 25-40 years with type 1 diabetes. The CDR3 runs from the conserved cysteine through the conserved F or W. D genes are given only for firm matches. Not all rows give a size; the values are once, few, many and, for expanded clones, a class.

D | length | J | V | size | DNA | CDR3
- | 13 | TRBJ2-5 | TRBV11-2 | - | TGTGCCAGCAGCTTTGGACTTCAAGAGACCCAGTACTTC | CASSFGLQETQYF
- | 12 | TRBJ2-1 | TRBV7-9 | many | TGTGCCAGCAGCCGCGACAACAATGAGCAGTTCTTC | CASSRDNNEQFF
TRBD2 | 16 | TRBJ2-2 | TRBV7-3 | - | TGTGCCAGCAGCTTATCCCGGGCGGGAGGCACCGGGGAGCTGTTTTTT | CASSLSRAGGTGELFF
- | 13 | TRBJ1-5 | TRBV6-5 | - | TGTGCCAGCAGTTACGGGGGATATCAGCCCCAGCATTTT | CASSYGGYQPQHF
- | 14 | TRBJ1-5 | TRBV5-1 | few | TGCGCCAGCAGCAGAGATGGAGGCAATCAGCCCCAGCATTTT | CASSRDGGNQPQHF
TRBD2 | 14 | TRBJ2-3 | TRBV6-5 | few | TGTGCCAGCAGTAAGCGGGAGGGCACAGATACGCAGTATTTT | CASSKREGTDTQYF
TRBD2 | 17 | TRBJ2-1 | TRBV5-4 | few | TGTGCCAGCAGCCCCCGCTTTGGAGCGGGGGTATACAATGAGCAGTTCTTC | CASSPRFGAGVYNEQFF
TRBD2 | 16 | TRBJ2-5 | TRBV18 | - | TGTGCCAGCTCACCAGGGGCTAGCGGGACGGGAGAGACCCAGTACTTC | CASSPGASGTGETQYF
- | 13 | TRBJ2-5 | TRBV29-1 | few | TGCAGCGCCGCTCCGGCCGGCGTAGAGACCCAGTACTTC | CSAAPAGVETQYF
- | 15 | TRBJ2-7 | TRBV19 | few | TGTGCCAGTAGTGTCACCGGGACTTTATCCTACGAGCAGTACTTC | CASSVTGTLSYEQYF
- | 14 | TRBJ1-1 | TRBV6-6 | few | TGTGCCAGCAGGGAGACTAACTGGGACACTGAAGCTTTCTTT | CASRETNWDTEAFF
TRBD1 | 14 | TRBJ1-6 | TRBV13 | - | TGTGCCAGCAGCTCTGGGACAGATAATTCACCCCTCCACTTT | CASSSGTDNSPLHF
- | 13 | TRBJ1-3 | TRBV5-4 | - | TGTGCCAGCAGCTTAGACCAAGGAAACACCATATATTTT | CASSLDQGNTIYF
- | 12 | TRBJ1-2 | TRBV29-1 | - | TGCAGTGTAAGGACGGACTACTATGGCTACACCTTC | CSVRTDYYGYTF
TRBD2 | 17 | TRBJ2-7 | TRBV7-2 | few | TGCGCCAGCAGCTCCCCCATCGGCGGGAGACTCTCCTACGAGCAGTACTTC | CASSSPIGGRLSYEQYF
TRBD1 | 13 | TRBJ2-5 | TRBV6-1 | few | TGTGCCAGCAGTACGACAGGGTACGAGACCCAGTACTTC | CASSTTGYETQYF
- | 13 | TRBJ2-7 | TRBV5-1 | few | TGCGCCAGCAGCACCGGCTCCTCCTACGAGCAGTACTTC | CASSTGSSYEQYF
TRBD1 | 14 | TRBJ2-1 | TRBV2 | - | TGTGCCAGCACCGGACAGGAGTCCTACAATGAGCAGTTCTTC | CASTGQESYNEQFF
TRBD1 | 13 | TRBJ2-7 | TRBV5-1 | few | TGCGCCAGCAGCCCGGGACAGGGGGGCGAGCAGTACTTC | CASSPGQGGEQYF
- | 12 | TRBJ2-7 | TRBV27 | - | TGTGCCAGCAAGGGCAAAGCCTACGAGCAGTACTTC | CASKGKAYEQYF
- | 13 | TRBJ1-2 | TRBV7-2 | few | TGTGCCAGCAGCTCCTACATCGACTATGGCTACACCTTC | CASSSYIDYGYTF
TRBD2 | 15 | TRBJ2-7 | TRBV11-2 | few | TGTGCCAGCAGCTTAGGGTCTAGCGGGGGAGTGGAGCAGTACTTC | CASSLGSSGGVEQYF
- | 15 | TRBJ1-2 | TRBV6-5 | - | TGTGCCAGCAGAGAGGACAGACTCTGGGACTATGGCTACACCTTC | CASREDRLWDYGYTF
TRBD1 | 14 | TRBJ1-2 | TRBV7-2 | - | TGTGCCAGCAGCTTCGGGACAGGAGGGGATGGCTACACCTTC | CASSFGTGGDGYTF
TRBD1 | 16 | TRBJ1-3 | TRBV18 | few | TGTGCCAGCTCACCACCCTCGACAGGGCCTGGAAACACCATATATTTT | CASSPPSTGPGNTIYF
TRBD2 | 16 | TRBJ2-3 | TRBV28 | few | TGTGGTACACTCCGACTAGCGGGAGTGTTCGCAGATACGCAGTATTTT | CGTLRLAGVFADTQYF
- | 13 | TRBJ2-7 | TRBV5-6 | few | TGTGCCAGCAGCTTGGCGACAGGATACGAGCAGTACTTC | CASSLATGYEQYF
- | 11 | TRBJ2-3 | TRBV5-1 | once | TGCGCCAGCAAAGACGGCAATACGCAGTATTTT | CASKDGNTQYF
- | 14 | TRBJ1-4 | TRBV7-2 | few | TGTGCCAGCAGCTTGGCCCAGGGTGGAGAAAAACTGTTTTTT | CASSLAQGGEKLFF
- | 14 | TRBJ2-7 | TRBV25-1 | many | TGTGCCAGCAGTGAACCCGGGTCCTCCTACGAGCAGTACTTC | CASSEPGSSYEQYF
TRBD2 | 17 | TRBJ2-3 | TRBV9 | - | TGTGCCAGCAGCCCCGGACTAGCGAGGCGGGGCACAGATACGCAGTATTTT | CASSPGLARRGTDTQYF
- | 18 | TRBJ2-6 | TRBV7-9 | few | TGTGCCAGCAGCCAAGATGCCCTCGGGGGCGTGGGGGCCAACGTCCTGACTTTC | CASSQDALGGVGANVLTF
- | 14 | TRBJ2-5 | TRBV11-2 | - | TGTGCCAGCAGCTTCATGGGGGGCCAAGAGACCCAGTACTTC | CASSFMGGQETQYF
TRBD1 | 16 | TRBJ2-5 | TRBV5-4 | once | TGTGCCAGCAGCCACCGGGACAGGGGGCGCGTGGAGACCCAGTACTTC | CASSHRDRGRVETQYF
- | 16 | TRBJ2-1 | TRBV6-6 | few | TGTGCCATCAGCTCCGGAGAGAAGCGTCCCCACAATGAGCAGTTCTTC | CAISSGEKRPHNEQFF
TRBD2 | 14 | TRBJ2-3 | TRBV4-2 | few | TGTGCCAGCACCGTTAGCGGGAGTTCAGATACGCAGTATTTT | CASTVSGSSDTQYF
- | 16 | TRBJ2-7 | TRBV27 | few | TGTGCCAGCAGTCCAAGAGTGGGGGGTAGCTCCTACGAGCAGTACTTC | CASSPRVGGSSYEQYF
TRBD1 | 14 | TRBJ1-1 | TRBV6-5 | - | TGTGCCAGCAGAGACGCACAGGGGGGCACTGAAGCTTTCTTT | CASRDAQGGTEAFF
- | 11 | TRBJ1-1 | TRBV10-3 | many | TGTGCCATCGGGCGGTCCACTGAAGCTTTCTTT | CAIGRSTEAFF
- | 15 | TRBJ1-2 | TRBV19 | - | TGTGCCAGTAGTATAGCCGGGACGGAAACGGATGGCTACACCTTC | CASSIAGTETDGYTF
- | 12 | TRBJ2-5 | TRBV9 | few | TGTGCCAGCAGCCTTGCGGGGGAGACCCAGTACTTC | CASSLAGETQYF
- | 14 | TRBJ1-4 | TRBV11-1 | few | TGTGCCAGCAGCGCTCGAGGCCTTAATGAAAAACTGTTTTTT | CASSARGLNEKLFF
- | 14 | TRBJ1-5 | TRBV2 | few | TGTGCCAGCAATGGAGACAGAGGCAATCAGCCCCAGCATTTT | CASNGDRGNQPQHF
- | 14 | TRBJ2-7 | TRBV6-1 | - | TGTGCCAGCAGTGAAGGGGGGGGCCCCTACGAGCAGTACTTC | CASSEGGGPYEQYF
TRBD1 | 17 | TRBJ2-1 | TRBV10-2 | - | TGCGCCAGCAGTGAGTCGACCCCGGGACAGAAACTCAATGAGCAGTTCTTC | CASSESTPGQKLNEQFF
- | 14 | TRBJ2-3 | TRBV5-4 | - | TGTGCCAGCAGCCGGACGCTGAGCACAGATACGCAGTATTTT | CASSRTLSTDTQYF
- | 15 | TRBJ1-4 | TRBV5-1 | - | TGCGCCAGCAGTCGACAGGATCCAACTAATGAAAAACTGTTTTTT | CASSRQDPTNEKLFF
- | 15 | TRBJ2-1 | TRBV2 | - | TGTGCCAGCAGTGAGAAGACCGGACAATACAATGAGCAGTTCTTC | CASSEKTGQYNEQFF
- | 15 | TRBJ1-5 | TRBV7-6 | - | TGTGCCAGCAGCTTAGAACCGGGAATAAATCAGCCCCAGCATTTT | CASSLEPGINQPQHF
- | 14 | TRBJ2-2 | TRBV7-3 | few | TGTGCCAGCAGCTTAAGGGGAAACACCGGGGAGCTGTTTTTT | CASSLRGNTGELFF
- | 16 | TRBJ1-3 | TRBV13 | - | TGTGCCAGCAGCCGCGACGGGGGGCGCCACGGAAACACCATATATTTT | CASSRDGGRHGNTIYF
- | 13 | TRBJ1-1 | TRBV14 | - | TGTGCCAGCACCTACAGCTCGGGGACTGAAGCTTTCTTT | CASTYSSGTEAFF
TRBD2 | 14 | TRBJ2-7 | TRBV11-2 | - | TGTGCCAGCAGCCTAACGGGAGGCCAAACGGAACAGTACTTC | CASSLTGGQTEQYF
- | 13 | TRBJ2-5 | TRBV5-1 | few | TGCGCCAGCAGTCCCGAAGGGCGAGAGACCCAGTACTTC | CASSPEGRETQYF
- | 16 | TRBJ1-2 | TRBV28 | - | TGTGCCAGCAGTTCCCGCGGGGGCCCTCAGGGCTATGGCTACACCTTC | CASSSRGGPQGYGYTF
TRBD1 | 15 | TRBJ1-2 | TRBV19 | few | TGTGCCAGTCTTCGGGGACAGGGAGGTCTCTATGGCTACACCTTC | CASLRGQGGLYGYTF
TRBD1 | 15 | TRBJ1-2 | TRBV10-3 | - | TGTGCCATCAGTGAGTCGGACAGGGGATTACGTGGCTACACCTTC | CAISESDRGLRGYTF